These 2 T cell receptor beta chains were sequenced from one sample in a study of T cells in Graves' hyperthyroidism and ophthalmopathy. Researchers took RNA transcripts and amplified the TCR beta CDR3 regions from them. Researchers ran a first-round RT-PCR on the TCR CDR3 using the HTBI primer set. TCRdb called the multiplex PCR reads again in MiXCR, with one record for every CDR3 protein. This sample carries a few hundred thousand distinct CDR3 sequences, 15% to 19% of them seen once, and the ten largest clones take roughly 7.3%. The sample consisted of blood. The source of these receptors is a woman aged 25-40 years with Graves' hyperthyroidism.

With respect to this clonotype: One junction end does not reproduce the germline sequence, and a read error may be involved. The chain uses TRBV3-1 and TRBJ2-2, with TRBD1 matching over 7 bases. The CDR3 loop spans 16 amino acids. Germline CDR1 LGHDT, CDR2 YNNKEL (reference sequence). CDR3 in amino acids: CASSQAPGGNTGKLFF. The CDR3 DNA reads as TGTGCCAGCAGCCAAGCTCCAGGGGGAAACACCGGGAAGCTGTTTTTT.

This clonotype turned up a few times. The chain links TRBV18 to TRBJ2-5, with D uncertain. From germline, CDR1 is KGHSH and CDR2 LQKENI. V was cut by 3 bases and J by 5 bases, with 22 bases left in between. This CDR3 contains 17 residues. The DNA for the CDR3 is TGTGCCAGCTCACCGGTACCCTCTGGGTCCCTCGGGGAGACCCAGTACTTC. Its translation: CASSPVPSGSLGETQYF.